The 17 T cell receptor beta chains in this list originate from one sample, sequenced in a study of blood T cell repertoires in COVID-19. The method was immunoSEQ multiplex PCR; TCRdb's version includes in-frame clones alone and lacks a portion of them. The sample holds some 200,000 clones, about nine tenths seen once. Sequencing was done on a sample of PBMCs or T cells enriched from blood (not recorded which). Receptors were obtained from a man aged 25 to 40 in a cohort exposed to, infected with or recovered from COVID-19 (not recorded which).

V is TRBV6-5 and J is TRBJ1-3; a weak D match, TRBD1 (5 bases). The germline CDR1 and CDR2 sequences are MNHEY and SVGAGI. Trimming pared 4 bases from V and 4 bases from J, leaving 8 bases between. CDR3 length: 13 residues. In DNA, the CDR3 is TGTGCCAGCAGTTCGGGGGGAGGAAACACCATATATTTT. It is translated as CASSSGGGNTIYF.

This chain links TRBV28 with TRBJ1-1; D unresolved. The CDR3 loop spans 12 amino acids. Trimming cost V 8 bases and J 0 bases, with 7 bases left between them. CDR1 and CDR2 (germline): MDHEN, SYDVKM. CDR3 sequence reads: CASGVMNTEAFF. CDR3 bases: TGTGCCAGCGGAGTCATGAACACTGAAGCTTTCTTT. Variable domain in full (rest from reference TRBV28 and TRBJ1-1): DVKVTQSSRYLVKRTGEKVFLECVQDMDHENMFWYRQDPGLGLRLIYFSYDVKMKEKGDIPEGYSVSREKKERFSLILESASTNQTSMYLCASGVMNTEAFFGQGTRLTVV.

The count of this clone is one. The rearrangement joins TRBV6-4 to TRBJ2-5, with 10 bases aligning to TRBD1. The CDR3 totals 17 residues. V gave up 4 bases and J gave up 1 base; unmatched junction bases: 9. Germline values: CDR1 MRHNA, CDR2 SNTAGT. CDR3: CASSGTGGKGFQETQYF. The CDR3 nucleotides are TGTGCCAGCAGTGGGACAGGGGGGAAGGGGTTCCAAGAGACCCAGTACTTC.

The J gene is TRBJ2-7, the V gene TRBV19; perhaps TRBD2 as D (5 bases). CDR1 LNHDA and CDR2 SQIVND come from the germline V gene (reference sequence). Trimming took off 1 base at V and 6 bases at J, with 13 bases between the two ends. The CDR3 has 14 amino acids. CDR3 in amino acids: CASSIAGSFGEQYF. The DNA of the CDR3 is TGTGCCAGTAGTATAGCGGGAAGCTTCGGCGAGCAGTACTTC.

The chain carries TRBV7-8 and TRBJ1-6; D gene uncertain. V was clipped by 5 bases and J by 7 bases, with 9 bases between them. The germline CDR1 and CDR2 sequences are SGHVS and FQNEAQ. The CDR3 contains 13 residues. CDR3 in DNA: TGTGCCAGCAGCCGGGTTGAGAATTCACCCCTCCACTTT. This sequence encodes CASSRVENSPLHF.

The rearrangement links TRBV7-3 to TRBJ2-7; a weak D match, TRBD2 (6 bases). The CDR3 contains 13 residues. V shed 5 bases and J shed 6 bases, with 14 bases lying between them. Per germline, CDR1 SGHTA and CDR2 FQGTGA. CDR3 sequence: CASSPLPGGEQYF. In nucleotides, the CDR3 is TGTGCCAGCAGCCCCCTCCCCGGGGGCGAGCAGTACTTC.

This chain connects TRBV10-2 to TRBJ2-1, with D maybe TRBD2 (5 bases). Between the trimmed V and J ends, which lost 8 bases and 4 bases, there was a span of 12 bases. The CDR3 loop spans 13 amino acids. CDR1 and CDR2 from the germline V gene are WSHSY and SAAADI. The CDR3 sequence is CASGETGYNEQFF. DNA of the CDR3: TGCGCCAGCGGGGAGACTGGATACAATGAGCAGTTCTTC.

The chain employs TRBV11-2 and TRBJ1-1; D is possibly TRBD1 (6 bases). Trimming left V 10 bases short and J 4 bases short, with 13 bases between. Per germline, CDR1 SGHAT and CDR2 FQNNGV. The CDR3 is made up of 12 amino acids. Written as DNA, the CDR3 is TGTGCCACCCGTGACAGGATCACTGAAGCTTTCTTT. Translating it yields CATRDRITEAFF.

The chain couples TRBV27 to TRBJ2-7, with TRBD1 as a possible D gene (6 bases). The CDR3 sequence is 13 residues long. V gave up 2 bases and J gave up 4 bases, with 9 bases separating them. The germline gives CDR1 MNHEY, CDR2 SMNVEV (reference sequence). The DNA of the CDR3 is TGTGCCAGCAGTTTAAGTACAGGGTACGAGCAGTACTTC. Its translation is CASSLSTGYEQYF.

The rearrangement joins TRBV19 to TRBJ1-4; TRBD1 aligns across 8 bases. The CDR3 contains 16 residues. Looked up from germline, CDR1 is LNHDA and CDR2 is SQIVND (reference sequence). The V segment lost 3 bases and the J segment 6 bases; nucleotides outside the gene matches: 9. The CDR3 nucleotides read TGTGCCAGTAGTATTTTTGGACAGGGTCCGGATGAAAAACTGTTTTTT. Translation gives CASSIFGQGPDEKLFF.

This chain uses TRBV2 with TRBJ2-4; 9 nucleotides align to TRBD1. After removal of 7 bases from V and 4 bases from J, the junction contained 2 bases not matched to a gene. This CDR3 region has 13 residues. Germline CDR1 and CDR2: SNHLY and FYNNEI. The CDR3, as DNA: TGTGCCAGCAAACAGGGGGCGAAAAACATTCAGTACTTC. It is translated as CASKQGAKNIQYF.

DNA of the CDR3: TGTGCCAGCAGCTCTCCGGGACTAGCTTCCGAGCAGTACTTC. It is translated as CASSSPGLASEQYF. The chain links TRBV5-4 to TRBJ2-7, with 9 bases aligning to TRBD2. V shed 3 bases and J 6 bases; nucleotides not matched to a gene: 7. This CDR3 spans 14 amino acids. Germline CDR1 SGHNT, CDR2 YYREEE (reference sequence).

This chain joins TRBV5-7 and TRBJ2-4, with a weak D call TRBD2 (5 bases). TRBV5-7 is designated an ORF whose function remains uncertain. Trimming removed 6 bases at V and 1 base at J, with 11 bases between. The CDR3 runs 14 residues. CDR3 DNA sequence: TGTGCCAGCACCAGAGGCGGGGCCAAAAACATTCAGTACTTC. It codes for CASTRGGAKNIQYF.

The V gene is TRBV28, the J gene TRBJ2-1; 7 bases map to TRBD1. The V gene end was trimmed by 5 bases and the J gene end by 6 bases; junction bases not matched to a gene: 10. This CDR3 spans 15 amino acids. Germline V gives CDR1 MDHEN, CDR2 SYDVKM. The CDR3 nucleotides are TGTGCCAGCAGTGCCTGGAAGACAGGGATCAATGAGCAGTTCTTC. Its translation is CASSAWKTGINEQFF.

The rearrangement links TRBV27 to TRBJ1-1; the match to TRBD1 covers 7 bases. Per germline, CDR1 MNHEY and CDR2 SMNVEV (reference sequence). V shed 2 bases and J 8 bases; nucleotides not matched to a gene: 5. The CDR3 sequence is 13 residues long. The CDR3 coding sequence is TGTGCCAGCAGTTTACCAGGGGGTCCGGAAGCTTTCTTT. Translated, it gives CASSLPGGPEAFF.

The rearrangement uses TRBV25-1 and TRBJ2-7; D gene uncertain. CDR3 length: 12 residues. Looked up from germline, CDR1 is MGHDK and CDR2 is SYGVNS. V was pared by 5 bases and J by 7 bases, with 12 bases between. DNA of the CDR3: TGTGCCAGCAGTTTGCCTAATCAAGAGCAGTACTTC. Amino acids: CASSLPNQEQYF.

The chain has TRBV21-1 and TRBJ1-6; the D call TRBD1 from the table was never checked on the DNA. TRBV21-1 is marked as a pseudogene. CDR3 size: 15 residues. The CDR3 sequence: CASSKGQGGWSPLHF. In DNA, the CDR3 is TGTGCCAGCAGCAAAGGACAGGGAGGTTGGTCACCCCTCCACTTT.